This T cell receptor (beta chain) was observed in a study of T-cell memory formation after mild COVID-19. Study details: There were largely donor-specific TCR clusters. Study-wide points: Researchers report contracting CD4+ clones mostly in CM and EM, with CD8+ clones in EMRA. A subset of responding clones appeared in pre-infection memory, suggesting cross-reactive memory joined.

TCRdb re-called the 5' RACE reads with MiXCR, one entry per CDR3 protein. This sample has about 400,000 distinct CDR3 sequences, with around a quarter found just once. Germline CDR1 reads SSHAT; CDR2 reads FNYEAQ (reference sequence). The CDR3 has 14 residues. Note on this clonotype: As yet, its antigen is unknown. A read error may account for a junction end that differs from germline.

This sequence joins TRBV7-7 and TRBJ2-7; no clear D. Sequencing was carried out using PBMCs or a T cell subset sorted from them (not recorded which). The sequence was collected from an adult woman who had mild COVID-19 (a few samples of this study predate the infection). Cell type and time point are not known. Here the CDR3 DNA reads TGTGCTAGCAGCCCCTACTACCGCTCCTACGAGCAGTACTTC. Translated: CASSPYYRSYEQYF.